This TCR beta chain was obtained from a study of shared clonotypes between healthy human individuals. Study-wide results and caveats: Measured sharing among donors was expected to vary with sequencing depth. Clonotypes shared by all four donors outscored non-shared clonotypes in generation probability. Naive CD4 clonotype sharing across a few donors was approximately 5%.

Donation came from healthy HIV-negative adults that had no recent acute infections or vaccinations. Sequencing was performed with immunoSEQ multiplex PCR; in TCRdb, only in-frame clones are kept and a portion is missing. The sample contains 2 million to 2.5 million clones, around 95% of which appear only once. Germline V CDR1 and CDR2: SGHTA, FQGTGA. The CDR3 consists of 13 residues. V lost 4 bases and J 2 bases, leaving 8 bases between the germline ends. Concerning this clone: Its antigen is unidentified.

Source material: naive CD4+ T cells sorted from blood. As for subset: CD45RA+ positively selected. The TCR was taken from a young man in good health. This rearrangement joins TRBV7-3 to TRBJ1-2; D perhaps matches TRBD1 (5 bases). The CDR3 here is CASSSPGNYGYTF. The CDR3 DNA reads TGTGCCAGCAGCTCTCCAGGGAACTATGGCTACACCTTC. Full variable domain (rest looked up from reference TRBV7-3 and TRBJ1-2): GAGVSQTPSNKVTEKGKYVELRCDPISGHTALYWYRQSLGQGPEFLIYFQGTGAADDSGLPNDRFFAVRPEGSVSTLKIQRTERGDSAVYLCASSSPGNYGYTFGSGTRLTVV.